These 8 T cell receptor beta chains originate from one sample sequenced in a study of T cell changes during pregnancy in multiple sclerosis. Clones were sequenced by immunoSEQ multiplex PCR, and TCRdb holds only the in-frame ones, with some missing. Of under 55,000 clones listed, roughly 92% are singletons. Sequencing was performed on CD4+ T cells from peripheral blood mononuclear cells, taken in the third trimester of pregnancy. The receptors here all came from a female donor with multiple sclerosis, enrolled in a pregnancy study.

In DNA form, the CDR3 reads TGTGCCAGCAGCACAGGGGTGGGCGGCTACACCTTC. Its translation: CASSTGVGGYTF. The chain uses TRBV7-2 and TRBJ1-2; TRBD1 matches at 7 bases. The CDR3 is 12 residues long. V shed 5 bases and J 8 bases; nucleotides not matched to a gene: 5. Germline values: CDR1 SGHTA, CDR2 FQGNSA.

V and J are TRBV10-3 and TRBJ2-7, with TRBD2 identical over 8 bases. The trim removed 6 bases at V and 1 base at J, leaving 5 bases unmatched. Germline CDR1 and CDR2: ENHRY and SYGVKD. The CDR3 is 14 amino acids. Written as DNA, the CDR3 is TGTGCCATCAGAGCGGGGGAGAATTCCTACGAGCAGTACTTC. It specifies CAIRAGENSYEQYF.

In nucleotides, the CDR3 is TGTGCCAGCATCCTGACACCACCTAACACTGAAGCTTTCTTT. It specifies CASILTPPNTEAFF. The chain couples TRBV2 to TRBJ1-1, with no clear D. Between the trimmed V and J ends, which lost 7 bases and 2 bases, there was a span of 14 bases. The CDR3 runs 14 residues. CDR1 SNHLY and CDR2 FYNNEI come from the germline V gene.

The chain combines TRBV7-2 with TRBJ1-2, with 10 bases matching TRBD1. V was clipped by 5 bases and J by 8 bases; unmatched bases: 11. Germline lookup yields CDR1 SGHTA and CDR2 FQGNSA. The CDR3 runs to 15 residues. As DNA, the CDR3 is TGTGCCAGCAGCCCAGGCGGGACAGGGGTACGGGGCTACACCTTC. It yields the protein CASSPGGTGVRGYTF.

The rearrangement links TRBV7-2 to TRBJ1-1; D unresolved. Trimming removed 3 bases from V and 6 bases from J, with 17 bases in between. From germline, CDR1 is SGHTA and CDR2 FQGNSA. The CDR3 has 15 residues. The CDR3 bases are TGTGCCAGCAGCTTGGTGTCAGCGGCTACGGCTGAAGCTTTCTTT. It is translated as CASSLVSAATAEAFF.

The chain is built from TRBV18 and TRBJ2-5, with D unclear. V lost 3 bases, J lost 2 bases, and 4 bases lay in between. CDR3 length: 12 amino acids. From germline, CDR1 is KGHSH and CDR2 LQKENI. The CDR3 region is CASSPQQETQYF. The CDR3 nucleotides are TGTGCCAGCTCACCCCAGCAAGAGACCCAGTACTTC.

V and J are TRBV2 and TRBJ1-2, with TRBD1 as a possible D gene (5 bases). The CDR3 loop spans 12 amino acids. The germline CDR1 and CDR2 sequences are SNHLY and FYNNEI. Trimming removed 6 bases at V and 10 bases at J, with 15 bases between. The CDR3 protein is CASRLRDLHYTF. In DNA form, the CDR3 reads TGTGCCAGCAGGCTCCGGGACTTGCACTACACCTTC. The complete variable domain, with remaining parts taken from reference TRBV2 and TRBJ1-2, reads EPEVTQTPSHQVTQMGQEVILRCVPISNHLYFYWYRQILGQKVEFLVSFYNNEISEKSEIFDDQFSVERPDGSNFTLKIRSTKLEDSAMYFCASRLRDLHYTFGSGTRLTVV.

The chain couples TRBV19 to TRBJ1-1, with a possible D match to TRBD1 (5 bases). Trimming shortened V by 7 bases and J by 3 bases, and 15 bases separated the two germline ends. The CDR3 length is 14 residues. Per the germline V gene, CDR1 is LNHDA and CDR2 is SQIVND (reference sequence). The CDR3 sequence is CASKPKGWDTEAFF. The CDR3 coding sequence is TGTGCCAGTAAGCCAAAGGGGTGGGACACTGAAGCTTTCTTT.